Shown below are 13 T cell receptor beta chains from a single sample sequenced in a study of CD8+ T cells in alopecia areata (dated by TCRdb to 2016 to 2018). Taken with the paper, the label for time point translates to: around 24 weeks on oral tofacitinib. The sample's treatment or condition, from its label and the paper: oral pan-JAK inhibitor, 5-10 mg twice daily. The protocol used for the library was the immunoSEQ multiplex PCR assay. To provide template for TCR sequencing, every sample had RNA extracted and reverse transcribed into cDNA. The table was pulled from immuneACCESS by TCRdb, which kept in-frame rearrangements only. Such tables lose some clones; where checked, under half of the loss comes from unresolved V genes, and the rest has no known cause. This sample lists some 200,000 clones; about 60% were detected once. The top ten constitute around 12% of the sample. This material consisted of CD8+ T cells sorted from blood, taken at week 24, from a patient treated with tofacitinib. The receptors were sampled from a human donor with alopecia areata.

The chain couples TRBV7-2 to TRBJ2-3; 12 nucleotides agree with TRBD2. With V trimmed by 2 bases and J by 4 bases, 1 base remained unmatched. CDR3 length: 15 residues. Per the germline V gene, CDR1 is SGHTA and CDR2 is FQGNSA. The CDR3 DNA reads TGTGCCAGCAGCTTATCTAGCGGGGGGGCAGATACGCAGTATTTT. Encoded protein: CASSLSSGGADTQYF.

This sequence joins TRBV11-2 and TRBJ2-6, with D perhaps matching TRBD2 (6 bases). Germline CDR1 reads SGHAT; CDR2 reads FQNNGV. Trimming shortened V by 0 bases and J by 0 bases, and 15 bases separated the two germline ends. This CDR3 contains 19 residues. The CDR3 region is CASSLEAAGSLSGANVLTF. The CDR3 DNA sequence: TGTGCCAGCAGCTTAGAAGCGGCGGGGTCCCTCTCTGGGGCCAACGTCCTGACTTTC.

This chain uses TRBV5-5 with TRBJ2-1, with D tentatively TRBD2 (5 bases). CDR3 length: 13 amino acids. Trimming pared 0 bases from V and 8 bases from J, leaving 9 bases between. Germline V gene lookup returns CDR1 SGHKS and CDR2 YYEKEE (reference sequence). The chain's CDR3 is CASSLEGADEQFF. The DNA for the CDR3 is TGTGCCAGCAGCTTGGAGGGAGCGGATGAGCAGTTCTTC.

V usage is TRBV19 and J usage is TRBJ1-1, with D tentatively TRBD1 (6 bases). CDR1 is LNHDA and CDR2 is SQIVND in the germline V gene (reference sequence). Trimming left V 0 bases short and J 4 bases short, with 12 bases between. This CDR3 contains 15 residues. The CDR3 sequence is CASSIDGGRGTEAFF. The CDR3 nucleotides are TGTGCCAGTAGTATAGATGGGGGGCGCGGCACTGAAGCTTTCTTT.

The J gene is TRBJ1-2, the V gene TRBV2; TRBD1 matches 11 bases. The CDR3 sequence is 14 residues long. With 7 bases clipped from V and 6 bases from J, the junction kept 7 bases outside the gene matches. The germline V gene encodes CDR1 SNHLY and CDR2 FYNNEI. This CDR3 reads CASKWTGGSNGYTF. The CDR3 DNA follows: TGTGCCAGCAAATGGACAGGGGGCAGCAATGGCTACACCTTC.

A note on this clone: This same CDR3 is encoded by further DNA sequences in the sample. The CDR3 coding sequence is TGCGCCAGCAGCCTGGGACGGAGCAATGAGCAGTTCTTC. Translated, it gives CASSLGRSNEQFF. This chain links TRBV5-1 with TRBJ2-1; possibly TRBD1 or TRBD2 for D (5 bases each). Trimming took 4 bases from V and 6 from J, leaving 11 bases between them. There are 13 residues in the CDR3. Germline V lookup: CDR1 SGHRS, CDR2 YFSETQ.

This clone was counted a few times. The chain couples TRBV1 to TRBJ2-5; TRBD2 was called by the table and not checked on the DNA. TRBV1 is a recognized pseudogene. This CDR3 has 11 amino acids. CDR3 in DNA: TGCACCAAATATTCCCAAGAGACCCAGTACTTC. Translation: CTKYSQETQYF.

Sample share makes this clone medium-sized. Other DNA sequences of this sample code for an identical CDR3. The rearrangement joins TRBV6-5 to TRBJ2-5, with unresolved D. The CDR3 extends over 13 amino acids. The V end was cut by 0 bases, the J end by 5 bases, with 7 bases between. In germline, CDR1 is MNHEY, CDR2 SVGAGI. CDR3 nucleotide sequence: TGTGCCAGCAGTTACTCGGGATGGGAGACCCAGTACTTC. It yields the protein CASSYSGWETQYF.

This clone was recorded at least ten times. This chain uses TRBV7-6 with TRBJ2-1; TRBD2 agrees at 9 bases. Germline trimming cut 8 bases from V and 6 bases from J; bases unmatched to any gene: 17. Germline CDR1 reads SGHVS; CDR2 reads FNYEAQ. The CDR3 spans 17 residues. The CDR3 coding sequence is TGTGCCAGCGGATGGGGCGCTAGCGGGACCAAACTCAATGAGCAGTTCTTC. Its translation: CASGWGASGTKLNEQFF.

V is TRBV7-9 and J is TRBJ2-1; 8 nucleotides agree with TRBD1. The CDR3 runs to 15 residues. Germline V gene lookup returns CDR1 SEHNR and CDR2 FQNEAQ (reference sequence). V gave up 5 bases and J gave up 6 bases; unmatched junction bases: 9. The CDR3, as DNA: TGTGCCAGCAGCCAAACAGGGGGACGAAGCAATGAGCAGTTCTTC. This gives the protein CASSQTGGRSNEQFF.

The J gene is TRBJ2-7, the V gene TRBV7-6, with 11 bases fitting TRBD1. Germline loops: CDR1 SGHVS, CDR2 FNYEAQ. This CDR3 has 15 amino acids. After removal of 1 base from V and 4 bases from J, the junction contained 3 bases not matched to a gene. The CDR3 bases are TGTGCCAGCAGCTTAGAGGGGACAGGGGGTTACGAGCAGTACTTC. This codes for CASSLEGTGGYEQYF.

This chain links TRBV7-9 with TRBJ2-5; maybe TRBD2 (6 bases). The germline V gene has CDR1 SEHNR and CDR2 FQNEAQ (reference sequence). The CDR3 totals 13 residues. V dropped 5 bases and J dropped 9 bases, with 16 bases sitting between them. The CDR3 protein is CASSRESSGAQYF. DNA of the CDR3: TGTGCCAGCAGCCGGGAGTCGTCCGGGGCCCAGTACTTC.

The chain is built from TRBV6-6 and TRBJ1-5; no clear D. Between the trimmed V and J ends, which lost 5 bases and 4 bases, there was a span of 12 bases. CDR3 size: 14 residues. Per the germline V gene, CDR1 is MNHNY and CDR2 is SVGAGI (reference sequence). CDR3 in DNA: TGTGCCAGCAGTCTACCGGACCTTAATCAGCCCCAGCATTTT. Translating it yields CASSLPDLNQPQHF.